What follows describes a single TCR beta chain. Its antigen remains unidentified. The sample comes from a study of response to subunit inactivated influenza vaccine. The study, taken as a whole, reports: Every seasonal influenza vaccination brings in few new T cells, the authors suggested.

In TCRdb, the RT-PCR reads were re-called with MiXCR into one record per CDR3 protein. The sample includes around 850,000 distinct CDR3 sequences, approximately 18% of them seen just once. The sequences come from PBMCs from blood, collected roughly 5 days after vaccination. The receptor's source is a man in his fifties who received an inactivated influenza vaccine.

The CDR3 spells CAIRPGQLHGELFF. The CDR3 nucleotides read TGTGCCATCAGACCCGGACAGCTCCACGGGGAGCTGTTTTTT. This chain connects TRBV10-3 to TRBJ2-2; D may be TRBD1 (6 bases). Trimming shortened V by 6 bases and J by 7 bases, and 15 bases separated the two germline ends. Germline values: CDR1 ENHRY, CDR2 SYGVKD. The CDR3 has 14 amino acids.